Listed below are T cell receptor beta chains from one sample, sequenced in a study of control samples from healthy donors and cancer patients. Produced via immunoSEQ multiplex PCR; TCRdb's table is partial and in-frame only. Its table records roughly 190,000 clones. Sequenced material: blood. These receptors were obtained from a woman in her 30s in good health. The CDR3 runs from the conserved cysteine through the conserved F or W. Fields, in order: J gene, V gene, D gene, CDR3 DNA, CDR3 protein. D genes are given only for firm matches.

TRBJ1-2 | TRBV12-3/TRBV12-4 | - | TGTGCCAGCACCTCATGGGGTCTTGGCTACACCTTC | CASTSWGLGYTF
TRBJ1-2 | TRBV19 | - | TGTGCCAGTAGTATGTCGGTTGTGGGGGAACGCGGCTACACCTTC | CASSMSVVGERGYTF
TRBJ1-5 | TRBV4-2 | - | TGTGCCAGCAGCCAAGAAAGGCAGCCCCAGCATTTT | CASSQERQPQHF
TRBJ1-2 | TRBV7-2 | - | TGTGCCAGCAGCTTCAGGGGCGGTCAGGTTAACTATGGCTACACCTTC | CASSFRGGQVNYGYTF
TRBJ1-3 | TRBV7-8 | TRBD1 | TGTGCCAGCAGCTTTACCCCCCCCGTCCGGGACAGTCGAAACACCATATATTTT | CASSFTPPVRDSRNTIYF
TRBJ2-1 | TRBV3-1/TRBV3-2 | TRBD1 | TGTGCCAGCAGCCAATCGGGACAGGGGGCGAATGAGCAGTTCTTC | CASSQSGQGANEQFF
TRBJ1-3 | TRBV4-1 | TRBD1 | TGCGCCAGCAGCCAAGATCTTCCCCGACAGGGGTCTGGAAACACCATATATTTT | CASSQDLPRQGSGNTIYF
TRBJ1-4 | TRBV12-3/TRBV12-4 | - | TGTGCCAGCAGTTTAGCTTGGTGGGGAAAACTGTTTTTT | CASSLAWWGKLFF
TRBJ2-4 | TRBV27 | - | TGTGCCAGCAGTTTAAGGGCTGAGGCGGTGGTTACGAACATTCAGTACTTC | CASSLRAEAVVTNIQYF
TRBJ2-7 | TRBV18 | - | TGTGCCAGCTCACCAAGCCCTTACGGCTACGAGCAGTACTTC | CASSPSPYGYEQYF
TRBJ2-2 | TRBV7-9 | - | TGTGCCAGCAGCCCCCCTTCTTCCGGTGAGCTGTTTTTT | CASSPPSSGELFF
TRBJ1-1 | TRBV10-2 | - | TGCGCCAGCAGTGGACAGACGAACACTGAAGCTTTCTTT | CASSGQTNTEAFF
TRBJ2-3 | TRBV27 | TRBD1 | TGTGCCAGCAGTTTATGGGCGGGGACAGGCTCAGATACGCAGTATTTT | CASSLWAGTGSDTQYF
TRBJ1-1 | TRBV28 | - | TGTGCCAGCAGTTCCCCCAGGGACGAGGGCACTGAAGCTTTCTTT | CASSSPRDEGTEAFF
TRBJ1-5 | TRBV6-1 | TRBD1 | TGTGCCAGCAGTGATTATGGACAGGGGATTGAGCCCCAGCATTTT | CASSDYGQGIEPQHF
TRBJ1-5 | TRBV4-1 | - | TGCGCCAGCAGCCAAGATGGGGGAATTGGCAATCAGCCCCAGCATTTT | CASSQDGGIGNQPQHF
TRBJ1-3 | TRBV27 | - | TGTGCCAGCAGGAGGGGGGGGACTGGAAACACCATATATTTT | CASRRGGTGNTIYF
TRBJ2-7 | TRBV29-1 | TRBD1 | TGCAGCGCATCACCCAGGACAGGGGGCTTGTACGAGCAGTACTTC | CSASPRTGGLYEQYF
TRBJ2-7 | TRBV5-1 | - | TGCGCCAGCAGCTTGGCCCCAGGGGTCGAGCAGTACTTC | CASSLAPGVEQYF
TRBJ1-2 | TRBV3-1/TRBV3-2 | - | TGTGCCAGCAGCCAACAGGGTTATGGCTACACCTTC | CASSQQGYGYTF
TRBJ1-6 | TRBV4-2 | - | TGTGCCAGCAGCCCCCTAAGGGGGGGGGAGTTAGGTATATCACCCCTCCACTTT | CASSPLRGGELGISPLHF
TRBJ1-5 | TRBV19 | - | TGTGCCAGTAGTTCCGCCCCAATTCAGGGGTATAGCAATCAGCCCCAGCATTTT | CASSSAPIQGYSNQPQHF
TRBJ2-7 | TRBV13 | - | TGTGCCAGCAGCCCCCCCTGGACTCGCTACGAGCAGTACTTC | CASSPPWTRYEQYF
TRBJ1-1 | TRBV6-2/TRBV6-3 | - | TGTGCCAGCAGTTACCCCCCTGCAGAAGCTTTCTTT | CASSYPPAEAFF
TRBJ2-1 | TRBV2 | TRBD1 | TGTGCCAGCAGTCCCCGGACAGGAAACAATGAGCAGTTCTTC | CASSPRTGNNEQFF
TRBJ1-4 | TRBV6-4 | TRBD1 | TGTGCCAGCAGACCGGGACAGGGGGCAACTAATGAAAAACTGTTTTTT | CASRPGQGATNEKLFF
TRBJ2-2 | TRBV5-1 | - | TGCGCCAGCAGCTTTGAGCCGACGCTCACCGGGGAGCTGTTTTTT | CASSFEPTLTGELFF
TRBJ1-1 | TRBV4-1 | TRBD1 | TGCGCCAGCAGCCAAGGCCCACAGGGGGGGAACACTGAAGCTTTCTTT | CASSQGPQGGNTEAFF
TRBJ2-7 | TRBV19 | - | TGTGCCAGTAGTATAGCGGCAGGACCCTACGAGCAGTACTTC | CASSIAAGPYEQYF
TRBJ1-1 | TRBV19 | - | TGTGCCAGTAATCCCCGCTCCACGGGGAACACTGAAGCTTTCTTT | CASNPRSTGNTEAFF
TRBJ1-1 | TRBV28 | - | TGTGCCAGCAGTCCCAGCCAGGGAACTGAAGCTTTCTTT | CASSPSQGTEAFF
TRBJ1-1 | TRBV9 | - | TGTGCCAGCAGCCACAGGGAAATGAACACTGAAGCTTTCTTT | CASSHREMNTEAFF
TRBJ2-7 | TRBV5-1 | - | TGCGCCAGCAGCTTGGGCGCATCTGGAAACGAGCAGTACTTC | CASSLGASGNEQYF